This T cell receptor (beta chain) was recovered during a study of blood T cell repertoires in COVID-19 (dated by TCRdb to 2020 to 2022). Some background on the complete study: Samples from collaborators originated in the United States, Italy and Spain and spanned both the acute and convalescent phases of COVID-19. The repertoires were released in a freely available public database meant as a resource for research on the immune response to SARS-CoV-2. Where available, HLA class I and class II types were obtained from metadata supplied by the sample provider rather than from assay-based typing. Deeply sampled blood TCRbeta repertoires from subjects exposed to, actively infected with, or recovered from COVID-19 were included in the dataset. The prospective study material was composed of cDNA or gDNA derived from T cells, B-cell-depleted T cells, or PBMCs. Samples were obtained from the ongoing ImmuneRACE study (first 160 participants) and from 1,254 subjects provided by 6 global collaborators. The sample metadata nearly always contained a de-identified subject ID, COVID-19 status, age in years and sex.

TCRbeta CDR3 regions were amplified from genomic DNA using the immunoSEQ Assay, a bias-controlled multiplex PCR. As for the authors' bioinformatics: Nucleated cell counts per sample were estimated from amplification of reference gene primers within the assay. To quantify the absolute abundance of each unique TCRbeta CDR3 rearrangement, sequence reads were collapsed and filtered. For each sample, productive Simpson clonality was calculated by taking the square root of Simpson's diversity index across productive rearrangements. This immuneACCESS table, as held by TCRdb, lists in-frame sequences with V and J called but not all clones. Of the missing ones, under half trace to an unresolved V gene in checked studies; the others have no known cause. V and J calls plus clone size are reproduced from that table; the DNA served to infer D and trimming. Within this sample are about 300,000 clones, with around nine tenths of them counted one time only. The ten most abundant clones make up roughly 1.3% of the sample.

The paper's findings and limits, for the study overall: Clinical and demographic metadata were provided uncurated, with the amount varying by source and participant.

The collaborating institutions used their own protocols to collect whole blood in K2EDTA tubes. For TCRbeta analysis, collaborators shipped samples in one of three forms: frozen whole blood, isolated PBMCs, or DNA extracted from either of those sample types. As regards this clone: Its target antigen remains unknown. No quality values exist for individual bases; no much larger clone is one base distant.

CDR3 length: 17 amino acids, cysteine to phenylalanine. CDR3 DNA only is kept here, 51 bases in frame from base 1. Sequences SGHVS (CDR1) and FQNEAQ (CDR2) are obtained from the germline V gene. V has 5 bases trimmed and J has 4 bases trimmed; junction bases matching no gene number 13. This receptor chain uses TRBV7-8 and TRBJ2-3, with TRBD2 identical over 9 junction bases. The sequencing sample was made of peripheral blood. The source is a man in his 70s with acute or convalescent COVID-19. CDR3 loop: CASSDALGGGAADTQYF. The sequence in DNA is TGTGCCAGCAGCGACGCCCTAGGCGGGGGGGCGGCAGATACGCAGTATTTT.